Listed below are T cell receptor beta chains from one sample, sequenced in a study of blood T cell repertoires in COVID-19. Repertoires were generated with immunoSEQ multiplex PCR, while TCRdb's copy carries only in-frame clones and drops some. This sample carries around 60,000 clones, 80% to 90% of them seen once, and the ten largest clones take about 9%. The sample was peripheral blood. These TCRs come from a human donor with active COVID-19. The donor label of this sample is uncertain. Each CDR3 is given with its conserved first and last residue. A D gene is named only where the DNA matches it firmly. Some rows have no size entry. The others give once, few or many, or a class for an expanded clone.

CDR3 protein: CASSHPDTKSNYGYTF
CDR3 DNA: TGCGCCAGCAGCCACCCCGACACCAAATCTAACTATGGCTACACCTTC
V gene: TRBV4-1
clone size: .
D gene: .
J gene: TRBJ1-2

CDR3 protein: CASTGQGATDTQYF
CDR3 DNA: TGTGCCAGCACCGGACAGGGGGCGACAGATACGCAGTATTTT
V gene: TRBV7-9
clone size: .
D gene: TRBD1
J gene: TRBJ2-3

CDR3 protein: CASITVAVKETQYF
CDR3 DNA: TGTGCCAGCATCACGGTGGCGGTTAAAGAGACCCAGTACTTC
V gene: TRBV27
clone size: .
D gene: .
J gene: TRBJ2-5

CDR3 protein: CASSILRGAAGANVLTF
CDR3 DNA: TGTGCCAGCAGTATCCTCCGGGGGGCTGCTGGGGCCAACGTCCTGACTTTC
V gene: TRBV28
clone size: .
D gene: .
J gene: TRBJ2-6

CDR3 protein: CASSLSSGDSSYEQYF
CDR3 DNA: TGTGCCAGCAGTTTATCATCGGGGGACAGCTCCTACGAGCAGTACTTC
V gene: TRBV27
clone size: .
D gene: .
J gene: TRBJ2-7

CDR3 protein: CASSESRRLAGTDTQYF
CDR3 DNA: TGCGCCAGCAGTGAGTCGAGAAGGCTAGCGGGCACAGATACGCAGTATTTT
V gene: TRBV10-2
clone size: .
D gene: TRBD2
J gene: TRBJ2-3

CDR3 protein: CASSLGQGVTDTQYF
CDR3 DNA: TGTGCCAGCAGCTTAGGGCAGGGGGTCACAGATACGCAGTATTTT
V gene: TRBV7-2
clone size: once
D gene: TRBD1
J gene: TRBJ2-3

CDR3 protein: CASSPTGGQRNTEAFF
CDR3 DNA: TGTGCCAGCAGCCCTACCGGAGGACAGAGGAACACTGAAGCTTTCTTT
V gene: TRBV3-1/TRBV3-2
clone size: .
D gene: .
J gene: TRBJ1-1

CDR3 protein: CASSKQVGQPQHF
CDR3 DNA: TGTGCCAGCAGTAAACAGGTGGGTCAGCCCCAGCATTTT
V gene: TRBV7-2
clone size: .
D gene: .
J gene: TRBJ1-5

CDR3 protein: CAISERGSGYGYTF
CDR3 DNA: TGTGCCATCAGTGAGCGGGGGAGCGGCTATGGCTACACCTTC
V gene: TRBV10-3
clone size: few
D gene: .
J gene: TRBJ1-2

CDR3 protein: CASHQGGGYGYTF
CDR3 DNA: TGTGCCAGCCACCAGGGAGGTGGCTATGGCTACACCTTC
V gene: TRBV7-8
clone size: .
D gene: .
J gene: TRBJ1-2

CDR3 protein: CASNTGSTTQPQHF
CDR3 DNA: TGTGCCAGTAATACAGGATCTACGACTCAGCCCCAGCATTTT
V gene: TRBV19
clone size: .
D gene: .
J gene: TRBJ1-5

CDR3 protein: CASSLGDNSNQPQHF
CDR3 DNA: TGCGCCAGCAGCTTGGGGGACAATAGCAATCAGCCCCAGCATTTT
V gene: TRBV5-1
clone size: .
D gene: .
J gene: TRBJ1-5

CDR3 protein: CASSENRGPHTGELFF
CDR3 DNA: TGCGCCAGCAGTGAAAACAGGGGGCCTCACACCGGGGAGCTGTTTTTT
V gene: TRBV10-1
clone size: .
D gene: TRBD1
J gene: TRBJ2-2

CDR3 protein: CASSLGGQVLSGANVLTF
CDR3 DNA: TGTGCCAGCAGCTTAGGAGGACAGGTCCTCTCTGGGGCCAACGTCCTGACTTTC
V gene: TRBV7-6
clone size: .
D gene: TRBD1
J gene: TRBJ2-6

CDR3 protein: CATSDFLASDEQFF
CDR3 DNA: TGTGCCACCAGTGATTTCCTAGCGAGCGATGAGCAGTTCTTC
V gene: TRBV24-1
clone size: .
D gene: .
J gene: TRBJ2-1

CDR3 protein: CASSLSGLVTYNEQFF
CDR3 DNA: TGCGCCAGCAGCTTGTCAGGGCTAGTGACCTACAATGAGCAGTTCTTC
V gene: TRBV5-1
clone size: .
D gene: .
J gene: TRBJ2-1

CDR3 protein: CASSNLAGPNYNEQFF
CDR3 DNA: TGTGCCAGCAGTAACCTAGCGGGGCCCAACTACAATGAGCAGTTCTTC
V gene: TRBV27
clone size: .
D gene: TRBD2
J gene: TRBJ2-1

CDR3 protein: CASSQEDWNYGYTF
CDR3 DNA: TGCGCCAGCAGCCAAGAGGACTGGAACTATGGCTACACCTTC
V gene: TRBV4-3
clone size: once
D gene: .
J gene: TRBJ1-2

CDR3 protein: CASSPNRIPYGYTF
CDR3 DNA: TGTGCCAGCAGCCCTAACAGGATCCCCTATGGCTACACCTTC
V gene: TRBV7-8
clone size: .
D gene: .
J gene: TRBJ1-2

CDR3 protein: CASSVGVQVNEKLFF
CDR3 DNA: TGTGCCAGCAGCGTAGGTGTACAGGTTAATGAAAAACTGTTTTTT
V gene: TRBV9
clone size: .
D gene: .
J gene: TRBJ1-4

CDR3 protein: CASRPVISGNYEQYF
CDR3 DNA: TGTGCCAGCAGACCGGTAATTAGCGGGAACTACGAGCAGTACTTC
V gene: TRBV7-8
clone size: .
D gene: TRBD2
J gene: TRBJ2-7

CDR3 protein: CASSLQGAYEQYF
CDR3 DNA: TGTGCCAGCAGTCTCCAGGGGGCCTACGAGCAGTACTTC
V gene: TRBV27
clone size: .
D gene: TRBD1
J gene: TRBJ2-7

CDR3 protein: CASSQTQGNGNTIYF
CDR3 DNA: TGCGCCAGCAGCCAAACACAGGGTAATGGAAACACCATATATTTT
V gene: TRBV5-1
clone size: .
D gene: .
J gene: TRBJ1-3

CDR3 protein: CASSPGTSGSYEQFF
CDR3 DNA: TGTGCCAGCAGCCCCGGGACTAGCGGGAGTTATGAGCAGTTCTTC
V gene: TRBV28
clone size: .
D gene: TRBD2
J gene: TRBJ2-1

CDR3 protein: CAIQIRDEQYF
CDR3 DNA: TGCGCCATCCAGATTCGGGACGAGCAGTACTTC
V gene: TRBV23-1
clone size: .
D gene: .
J gene: TRBJ2-7

CDR3 protein: CASRLVAGGELFF
CDR3 DNA: TGTGCCAGCCGCCTCGTAGCTGGCGGGGAGCTGTTTTTT
V gene: TRBV7-2
clone size: .
D gene: .
J gene: TRBJ2-2

CDR3 protein: CASIPGTFTDTQYF
CDR3 DNA: TGTGCCAGCATTCCTGGGACTTTCACAGATACGCAGTATTTT
V gene: TRBV6-5
clone size: .
D gene: .
J gene: TRBJ2-3

CDR3 protein: CASSLDGRNTEAFF
CDR3 DNA: TGTGCCAGCAGCTTAGATGGTAGGAACACTGAAGCTTTCTTT
V gene: TRBV11-3
clone size: .
D gene: .
J gene: TRBJ1-1

CDR3 protein: CASSLRDPDYNSPLHF
CDR3 DNA: TGTGCCAGCAGCTTACGGGATCCCGACTATAATTCACCCCTCCACTTT
V gene: TRBV11-2
clone size: .
D gene: .
J gene: TRBJ1-6

CDR3 protein: CASSSPPPPYEQYF
CDR3 DNA: TGTGCCAGCAGCTCCCCCCCTCCCCCCTACGAGCAGTACTTC
V gene: TRBV7-2
clone size: once
D gene: .
J gene: TRBJ2-7